The 23 T cell receptor beta chains given below trace back to one sample, sequenced in a study of OX40 agonist ivuxolimab in advanced cancers. Library method: the immunoSEQ multiplex PCR assay. TCRdb re-hosts the immuneACCESS table, in-frame sequences only. Its copies lack some clones; in the studies checked, an unresolved V gene accounts for under half of them, and the cause for the rest is not known. The sample table holds roughly 150,000 clones, of which 90% to 95% were seen once. Of the sample, about 0.3% is held by the ten largest clones. The sample in question was CD4+ or CD8+ T cells sorted from blood, obtained in a trial of the OX40 agonist ivuxolimab. These receptor sequences come from an adult with an advanced solid tumor such as melanoma, head and neck, liver or kidney cancer.

This chain joins TRBV4-1 and TRBJ1-5; D is ambiguous. This CDR3 is 15 amino acids long. CDR1 MGHRA and CDR2 YSYEKL come from the germline V gene. V shed 4 bases and J shed 4 bases, with 14 bases lying between them. As DNA, the CDR3 is TGCGCCAGCAGCCTCCGGGAAAGGGATAATCAGCCCCAGCATTTT. Translating it yields CASSLRERDNQPQHF.

The chain is built from TRBV5-1 and TRBJ2-5; D perhaps matches TRBD2 (5 bases). The germline V gene has CDR1 SGHRS and CDR2 YFSETQ. Trimming pared 2 bases from V and 3 bases from J, leaving 8 bases between. The CDR3 sequence is 13 residues long. The CDR3: CASSFGLEETQYF. Here the CDR3 DNA reads TGCGCCAGCAGCTTCGGACTCGAAGAGACCCAGTACTTC.

V gene TRBV18 combines with J gene TRBJ2-5, with 10 bases lining up with TRBD1. CDR1 is KGHSH, CDR2 LQKENI, per germline. CDR3 size: 15 residues. The trim removed 5 bases at V and 7 bases at J, leaving 10 bases unmatched. The DNA for the CDR3 is TGTGCCAGCTCATCGGGACAGGGGCAAGTGGGGACCCAGTACTTC. This codes for CASSSGQGQVGTQYF.

This clone was picked up one time. The chain has TRBV28 and TRBJ1-5, with TRBD1 as a possible D gene (5 bases). The germline CDR1 and CDR2 sequences are MDHEN and SYDVKM. The V gene lost 3 bases and the J gene lost 4 bases, with 7 bases spanning the gap. The CDR3 sequence is 13 residues long. CDR3 protein: CASSLGVNQPQHF. CDR3 sequence (DNA): TGTGCCAGCAGTTTGGGGGTGAATCAGCCCCAGCATTTT.

This chain connects TRBV5-1 to TRBJ2-7, with D possibly matching TRBD2 (6 bases). Trimming took off 0 bases at V and 6 bases at J, with 13 bases between the two ends. The CDR3 covers 14 residues. The germline CDR1 and CDR2 sequences are SGHRS and YFSETQ. The chain's CDR3 is CASSLGGGGTEQYF. For the CDR3, the DNA is TGCGCCAGCAGCTTGGGGGGAGGCGGGACCGAGCAGTACTTC.

This chain links TRBV6-1 with TRBJ1-2; D is unresolved. Germline CDR1 MNHNS, CDR2 SASEGT. The CDR3 covers 13 residues. With 8 bases removed from V and 5 bases from J, the gap between germline ends came to 15 bases. The chain's CDR3 is CASSPTPGYGYTF. The CDR3 DNA reads TGTGCCAGCTCCCCCACCCCGGGGTATGGCTACACCTTC.

This sequence joins TRBV5-3 and TRBJ2-5; D call uncertain. Near its end, the DNA agrees better with TRBJ2-7, so the J call may be wrong. TRBV5-3 is given ORF status, its function remaining uncertain. CDR3 size: 10 residues. CDR3 loop: CARSHYEQYF. The CDR3 region has the DNA TGTGCCAGAAGCCACTACGAGCAGTACTTC.

This clone is a singleton in its sample. The chain recombines TRBV4-3 with TRBJ2-7; D not resolved. This CDR3 is 13 amino acids long. V lost 2 bases and J 3 bases, leaving 8 bases between the germline ends. Germline assignment: CDR1 LGHNA and CDR2 YSLEER. The CDR3, as DNA: TGCGCCAGCAGCCAACAGACATTCTACGAGCAGTACTTC. Its translation: CASSQQTFYEQYF.

This clone was found once. The chain employs TRBV10-1 and TRBJ2-1; D is perhaps TRBD2 (6 bases). CDR3 length: 15 residues. The V and J ends lost 4 bases and 1 base respectively, with 11 bases between them. The germline CDR1 and CDR2 sequences are WNHNN and SYGVQD (reference sequence). The CDR3 DNA is TGCGCCAGCAGTGTGGGGGGAGCGTCCTACAATGAGCAGTTCTTC. Translating it yields CASSVGGASYNEQFF.

This chain uses TRBV7-9 with TRBJ2-7, with 8 bases aligning to TRBD2. Trimming removed 0 bases from V and 2 bases from J; junction bases left unmatched: 3. In germline, CDR1 is SEHNR, CDR2 FQNEAQ (reference sequence). This CDR3 has 15 amino acids. CDR3 loop: CASSLALSGTYEQYF. Here the CDR3 DNA reads TGTGCCAGCAGCTTAGCTCTTAGCGGGACCTACGAGCAGTACTTC.

This clone came up a few times. The chain employs TRBV19 and TRBJ1-1; D is unresolved. This CDR3 contains 15 residues. Germline lookup yields CDR1 LNHDA and CDR2 SQIVND (reference sequence). V lost 0 bases, J lost 0 bases, and 8 bases lay in between. CDR3 residues: CASSIDGKMNTEAFF. The CDR3 DNA reads TGTGCCAGTAGTATAGACGGCAAGATGAACACTGAAGCTTTCTTT.

The chain links TRBV2 to TRBJ2-7; D call uncertain. Germline V gene data show CDR1 as SNHLY and CDR2 as FYNNEI. V was cut by 3 bases and J by 4 bases, with 1 base left in between. The CDR3 covers 10 residues. This CDR3 reads CASSEYEQYF. Here the CDR3 DNA reads TGTGCCAGCAGTGAGTACGAGCAGTACTTC. Together with reference TRBV2 and TRBJ2-7, the CDR3 gives the full variable domain: EPEVTQTPSHQVTQMGQEVILRCVPISNHLYFYWYRQILGQKVEFLVSFYNNEISEKSEIFDDQFSVERPDGSNFTLKIRSTKLEDSAMYFCASSEYEQYFGPGTRLTVT.

The chain links TRBV7-8 to TRBJ2-4; 7 bases line up with TRBD2. The V and J ends lost 5 bases and 0 bases, in that order; junction bases with no gene match: 7. The CDR3 length is 16 residues. CDR1 and CDR2 (germline): SGHVS, FQNEAQ. CDR3 sequence: CASSQRLAPAKNIQYF. Here the CDR3 DNA reads TGTGCCAGCAGCCAACGACTAGCCCCAGCCAAAAACATTCAGTACTTC. Filled out from reference TRBV7-8 and TRBJ2-4, the complete variable domain reads GAGVSQSPRYKVAKRGQDVALRCDPISGHVSLFWYQQALGQGPEFLTYFQNEAQLDKSGLPSDRFFAERPEGSVSTLKIQRTQQEDSAVYLCASSQRLAPAKNIQYFGAGTRLSVL.

The chain employs TRBV27 and TRBJ1-1, with no clear D. Trimming stripped 8 bases from V and 1 base from J, with 26 bases between. From germline, CDR1 is MNHEY and CDR2 SMNVEV (reference sequence). The CDR3 runs to 18 residues. CDR3 sequence (DNA): TGTGCCAGCCGACCGGCGGTAGGAGGCCAAATTACGAACACTGAAGCTTTCTTT. Residues: CASRPAVGGQITNTEAFF.

This clone occurred once. The same CDR3 is also encoded by other DNA sequences in this sample. This rearrangement joins TRBV6-5 to TRBJ2-4; D unresolved. Germline CDR1 reads MNHEY; CDR2 reads SVGAGI. With 5 bases removed from V and 13 bases from J, the gap between germline ends came to 24 bases. This CDR3 comprises 15 residues. CDR3 sequence reads: CASSSPGGSPTQQYF. In nucleotides, the CDR3 is TGTGCCAGCAGTAGCCCCGGTGGTTCCCCGACCCAACAGTACTTC.

The chain recombines TRBV4-3 with TRBJ1-1; D uncertain. The CDR3 extends over 15 amino acids. The germline gives CDR1 LGHNA, CDR2 YSLEER. With 0 bases removed from V and 0 bases from J, the gap between germline ends came to 8 bases. The CDR3 loop reads CASSQDRAMNTEAFF. The DNA of the CDR3 is TGCGCCAGCAGCCAAGATCGGGCCATGAACACTGAAGCTTTCTTT.

In DNA, the CDR3 is TGTGCCGCATTTAGCGGGAGAGGCGATGAGCAGTTCTTC. Translated, it gives CAAFSGRGDEQFF. The V and J genes are TRBV28 and TRBJ2-1; 9 bases match TRBD2. The ends lost 11 bases at V and 8 bases at J; junction bases unmatched: 10. Germline V gene sequence: CDR1 MDHEN, CDR2 SYDVKM. The CDR3 sequence is 13 residues long.

The chain employs TRBV10-3 and TRBJ2-5, with 16 bases lining up with TRBD2. The CDR3 runs to 18 residues. J gave up 2 bases and V 2 bases, and 5 bases lay outside the gene matches. Per germline, CDR1 ENHRY and CDR2 SYGVKD. The CDR3 protein is CAISEPGTSGGAQETQYF. The CDR3 bases are TGTGCCATCAGTGAGCCCGGGACTAGCGGGGGGGCACAAGAGACCCAGTACTTC.

The chain couples TRBV19 to TRBJ1-5; no clear D. The V end was cut by 4 bases, the J end by 1 base, with 5 bases between. The CDR3 has 13 amino acids. Per the germline V gene, CDR1 is LNHDA and CDR2 is SQIVND (reference sequence). The CDR3 region is CASSRQSNQPQHF. The CDR3, as DNA: TGTGCCAGTAGTAGGCAGAGCAATCAGCCCCAGCATTTT.

V is TRBV6-5 and J is TRBJ1-1; perhaps TRBD1 as D (5 bases). The CDR3 is 13 amino acids. Trimming took off 8 bases at V and 1 base at J, with 11 bases between the two ends. CDR1 is MNHEY and CDR2 is SVGAGI in the germline V gene. DNA for the CDR3: TGTGCCAGCCTCAGGGAGGGGAACACTGAAGCTTTCTTT. This translates into CASLREGNTEAFF.

The chain couples TRBV28 to TRBJ1-4; no firm D call. The CDR3 spans 13 residues. CDR1 is MDHEN and CDR2 is SYDVKM in the germline V gene. V was pared by 8 bases and J by 5 bases, with 12 bases between. The chain's CDR3 is CASLGTGNEKLFF. CDR3 in DNA: TGTGCCAGCCTTGGTACGGGGAATGAAAAACTGTTTTTT.

The chain combines TRBV11-3 with TRBJ1-6; a weak D match, TRBD1 (6 bases). Germline V CDR1 and CDR2: SGHNT, YENEEA. The CDR3 runs to 17 residues. V lost 5 bases and J 3 bases, leaving 17 bases between the germline ends. The CDR3 region is CASSPREGGYYNSPLHF. The CDR3 coding sequence is TGTGCCAGCAGCCCCCGCGAGGGGGGATACTATAATTCACCCCTCCACTTT.

The chain couples TRBV5-4 to TRBJ1-3; possibly TRBD1 for D (5 bases). Germline V gives CDR1 SGHNT, CDR2 YYREEE (reference sequence). Between the trimmed V and J ends, which lost 0 bases and 4 bases, there was a span of 11 bases. CDR3 length equals 15 residues. CDR3 DNA sequence: TGTGCCAGCAGCTTGGGAGGGGCGAGGGGAAACACCATATATTTT. Protein product: CASSLGGARGNTIYF.